This TCR beta chain derives from a study of CD4 T cells in relation to SARS-CoV-2 and coronaviruses listed by TCRdb under 2021. Turning to the overall study: In the ViraFEST assay, PBMCs were cultured with antigen for 9 to 10 days, after which TCR beta CDR3s were sequenced to identify antigen-specific clonal expansions. Memory CD4+ T cell crossreactivity between SARS-CoV-2 and common cold coronavirus spike proteins was assessed at the TCR clonotype level in the study. For other donors in the study, expansion assays were sequenced with a different, Illumina-based TCR-beta assay. Across all 12 patients in the convalescent cohort, the median age was around 40 years, with a range of roughly 20 to 80 years. Patient-derived lymphoblastoid cell lines were used to map the HLA restriction of shared crossreactive spike epitopes. Samples from three pre-COVID donors and the naive versus memory experiments were sequenced with the Adaptive Biotechnologies TCR-sequencing kit; other data were Illumina-based. The roughly 12 convalescent patients included 8 males and 4 females; two subjects were Hispanic.

Broader findings and caveats from the paper: Crossreactive clones showed significantly weaker SARS-CoV-2-driven expansion than monoreactive clones, consistent with antigenic imprinting. Crossreactivity analysis was centred on spike protein, so crossreactivity against other viral proteins was not assessed. Memory CD4+ clonotypes crossrecognizing SARS-CoV-2 and at least one common cold coronavirus spike were found in around 71% of donors. No donor contributed both pre-pandemic and post-infection samples, which limited tracing the source of pre-existing responses. Naive versus memory sequencing indicated the assay detects memory recall responses rather than primary responses primed during culture. The study was constrained by small numbers of patients and of tested TCRs.

This clone was seen just once. The specificity of this receptor is unknown. Per-nucleotide qualities are absent, and no much larger clonotype sits a single base away. Naive and memory CD4+ T cells were separated from cryopreserved PBMCs by first enriching for CD4 and then performing EasySep naive CD4+ T cell enrichment. For over nine days, some 95,000 sorted naive or memory CD4+ T cells were cultured together with CEF peptides and T cell-depleted PBMCs at a 1:1 ratio. Triplicate replicate wells were generally used for each peptide culture condition. Ficoll-Paque PLUS gradient centrifugation was used to isolate PBMCs from either whole blood or leukapheresis product. The PBMCs went either fresh into the expansion assay or into cryopreservation at -140 degrees C. The QIAamp Micro DNA Kit was used to extract genomic DNA from the CD4+ T cells. The CDR3 covers 15 residues, taking in both the cysteine and the phenylalanine. Only CDR3 DNA remains: 45 bases, in frame from the first base. In the germline V gene (reference sequence), CDR1 corresponds to SEHNR and CDR2 to FQNEAQ. V is reduced by 5 bases and J by 0 bases, leaving a spacing of 13 bases between them.

DNA from CEF-cultured naive and memory CD4+ T cells underwent immunoSEQ TCR-beta sequencing at survey level. From the authors' description of their analysis: Preprocessing removed nonproductive sequences and CDR3s not starting with C, not ending with F or W, or shorter than 7 amino acids. Antigen-specific clonotypes were called with the MANAFEST web app, based on expansion relative to reference and other culture wells. A clone was considered positive if significant expansion relative to the reference culture was observed in 2 of 3 replicate wells at an FDR below 0.05. To be called positive, a clone also had to show significant expansion compared with every other tandem well and an odds ratio greater than 5. Cultured and uncultured naive and memory CD4+ repertoires were searched for previously identified spike- and CEF-reactive CDR3s. CDR3 homology was quantified as pairwise Levenshtein distance, calculated with the stringdist R package after three terminal residues were trimmed from each end. TCRdb holds this immuneACCESS table with in-frame rearrangements only. Some clones are missing; in checked studies, unresolved V genes explain under half, and the rest has no known cause. V and J calls and clone size are copied from that table; D and trimming were computed from the DNA. Across this sample there are tens of thousands of clones, with 60% to 85% seen only once. The top ten clones comprise 20% of the sample.

The sequencing input was memory CD4+ T cells from PBMCs, cultured in vitro. The cell subset or site label corresponds to: memory (non-naive) CD4+ T cells. The sequence links TRBV7-9 to TRBJ2-5; the D gene is perhaps TRBD1, from 5 matching bases. This sequence originates from an adult with COVID-19. The DNA sequence is TGTGCCAGCAGCCCCCCCGCAGGGTACCAAGAGACCCAGTACTTC. This gives the protein CASSPPAGYQETQYF.